This TCR beta chain was observed in a study of shared clonotypes between healthy human individuals. General study findings and limits: At large depth, rarefaction still showed sorted-subset sequencing to be incomplete. Researchers found naive subsets generally carried larger estimated richness than memory subsets.

CDR1 SGDLS and CDR2 YYNGEE come from the germline V gene. The V and J ends lost 4 bases and 7 bases, in that order; junction bases with no gene match: 16. This CDR3 contains 18 residues. Measured with immunoSEQ multiplex PCR; TCRdb has only the in-frame clones, and not every one. The table lists about a million clones, approximately 77% of them singletons. Donors, without exception, were Caucasian adults residing in Nashville, Tennessee. Concerning this clone itself: What it binds is not known.

The receptor was isolated from a man aged 18 to 29 in good health. Some clones in this sample may be carry-over from other donors' samples. J is TRBJ2-2 and V is TRBV9, with 10 bases fitting TRBD1. The sample was memory CD4+ T cells from PBMCs. Stated subset: CD45RA-negative fraction. In DNA, the CDR3 is TGTGCCAGCAGCCTGAGTGGGGTGGGACAGGGGTATGGCGGGGAGCTGTTTTTT. This translates into CASSLSGVGQGYGGELFF.